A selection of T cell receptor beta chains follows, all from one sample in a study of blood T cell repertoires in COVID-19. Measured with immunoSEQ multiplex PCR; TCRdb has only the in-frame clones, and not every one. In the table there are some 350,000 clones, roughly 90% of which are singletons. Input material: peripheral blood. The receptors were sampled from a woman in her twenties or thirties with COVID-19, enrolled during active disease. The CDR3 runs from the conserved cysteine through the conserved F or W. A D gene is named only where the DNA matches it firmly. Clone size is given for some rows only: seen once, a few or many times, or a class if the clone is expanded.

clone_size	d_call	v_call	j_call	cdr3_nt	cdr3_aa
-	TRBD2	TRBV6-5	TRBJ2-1	TGTGCCAGCAGTTACACGGGACTAGCGGGACGTACCGAGCAGTTCTTC	CASSYTGLAGRTEQFF
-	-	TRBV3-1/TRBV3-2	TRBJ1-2	TGTGCCAGCAGCCCACCGAAGCATCCTAACTATGGCTACACCTTC	CASSPPKHPNYGYTF
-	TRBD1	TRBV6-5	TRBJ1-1	TGTGCCAGCAGTTACGACAGGGAAAGAATTGAAGCTTTCTTT	CASSYDRERIEAFF
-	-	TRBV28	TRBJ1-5	TGTGCCAGCAGGGAGATTGGGCCACTGCGGGGGCCCCAGCATTTT	CASREIGPLRGPQHF
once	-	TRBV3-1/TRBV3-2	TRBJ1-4	TGTGCCAGCAGCCACCTGGTTGGACTGACTCCTCTATTGTTTTTT	CASSHLVGLTPLLFF
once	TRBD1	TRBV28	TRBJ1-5	TGTGCCAGCAGTTTATACCCCCACGACAGGGTCAACAATCAGCCCCAGCATTTT	CASSLYPHDRVNNQPQHF
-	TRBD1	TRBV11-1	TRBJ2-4	TGTGCCAGCAGCCCAGCCGGGACAGCTCACGTGAACATTCAGTACTTC	CASSPAGTAHVNIQYF
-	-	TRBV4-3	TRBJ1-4	TGCGCCAGCAGCCAGAGTGGTCGGGGAGCACTGTTTTTT	CASSQSGRGALFF
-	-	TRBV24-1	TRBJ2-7	TGTGCCACCAGCCCTGCGGCGGGGAAGACCTACGAGCAGTACTTC	CATSPAAGKTYEQYF
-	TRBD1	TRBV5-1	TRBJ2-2	TGCGCCAGCAGCTCAGGGACAGGGAACACCGGGGAGCTGTTTTTT	CASSSGTGNTGELFF
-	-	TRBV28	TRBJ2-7	TGTGCCAGCAGTTTTGTAGGGATAGGGGTCTACGAGCAGTACTTC	CASSFVGIGVYEQYF
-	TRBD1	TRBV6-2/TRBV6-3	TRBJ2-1	TGTGCCAGCAGTCCCGGACAGGGACTCTACAATGAGCAGTTCTTC	CASSPGQGLYNEQFF
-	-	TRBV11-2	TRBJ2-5	TGTGCCAGCAGGTCAACCCTGGACACCTATAGCGAGACCCAGTACTTC	CASRSTLDTYSETQYF
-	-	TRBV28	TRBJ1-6	TGTGCCAGCAGTTTCTACAGGGCCCAAAATTCACCCCTCCACTTT	CASSFYRAQNSPLHF
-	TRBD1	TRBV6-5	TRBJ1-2	TGTGCCAGCAGCGGACAGGTGAACTATGGCTACACCTTC	CASSGQVNYGYTF
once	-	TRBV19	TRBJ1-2	TGTGCCAGTAGTAACAGTAACTATGGCTACACCTTC	CASSNSNYGYTF